This T cell receptor beta chain was obtained from a study of blood T cell repertoires in COVID-19 (dated by TCRdb to 2018 to 2020). Regarding the study in general: The collaborator samples originated in the United States, Italy and Spain and spanned the acute and convalescent phases of COVID-19. The prospective study material was composed of cDNA or gDNA derived from T cells, B-cell-depleted T cells, or PBMCs. The dataset comprised deeply sampled blood TCRbeta repertoires from subjects exposed to, actively infected with, or recovered from COVID-19. A freely available public database, intended as a resource for researchers studying the immune response to SARS-CoV-2, is where the repertoires were released. Samples were obtained from the ongoing ImmuneRACE study (first 160 participants) and from about 1,300 subjects provided by 6 global collaborators. Sample metadata almost always included a de-identified subject ID, COVID-19 status, age in years and sex. HLA class I and class II types, where available, came from metadata supplied by the sample provider rather than from assay-based typing.

On this clone itself: Which antigen it targets is not known. No clone much larger than this one lies a single base away; base qualities are absent.

TCRbeta CDR3 regions were amplified from genomic DNA using the immunoSEQ Assay, a bias-controlled multiplex PCR. Processing in the source paper ran as follows. Nucleated cell counts per sample were estimated from amplification of reference gene primers within the assay. Sequence reads were collapsed and filtered to measure the absolute abundance of every unique TCRbeta CDR3 rearrangement. Productive Simpson clonality was computed per sample as the square root of Simpson's diversity index over productive rearrangements. The table was pulled from immuneACCESS by TCRdb, which kept in-frame rearrangements only. Such tables lose some clones; where checked, under half of the loss comes from unresolved V genes, and the rest has no known cause. V and J calls plus clone size are reproduced from that table; the DNA served to infer D and trimming. The sample records about 150,000 clones, approximately 91% of which are singletons. The ten largest clones take up around 5.1% of the sample.

Overall results and qualifications from the work: The quantity of clinical and demographic metadata differed by source and by participant and was supplied without curation.

One collaborating source in Seattle enrolled patients during active infection and followed them longitudinally through the course of disease. Collaborating institutions collected whole blood in K2EDTA tubes following their own protocols. For TCRbeta analysis, collaborators shipped samples in one of three forms: frozen whole blood, isolated PBMCs, or DNA extracted from either of those sample types. Reading the germline V gene (reference sequence) gives CDR1 MNHEY and CDR2 SMNVEV. V is clipped by 6 bases and J by 1 base, and the sequence between their germline boundaries is 13 bases long. The CDR3 numbers 14 residues from cysteine through phenylalanine. Just the 42-base CDR3 DNA is kept, in frame starting at base 1.

The sequence derives from a man aged 18-30 years with COVID-19, enrolled during active disease. The V gene is TRBV27 and the J gene is TRBJ2-7; D gene: possibly TRBD1, on 8 matching bases. The sample consisted of peripheral blood. The CDR3 reads CASRKQGGSYEQYF. In nucleotides, the sequence is TGTGCCAGCAGGAAACAGGGGGGGTCCTACGAGCAGTACTTC.